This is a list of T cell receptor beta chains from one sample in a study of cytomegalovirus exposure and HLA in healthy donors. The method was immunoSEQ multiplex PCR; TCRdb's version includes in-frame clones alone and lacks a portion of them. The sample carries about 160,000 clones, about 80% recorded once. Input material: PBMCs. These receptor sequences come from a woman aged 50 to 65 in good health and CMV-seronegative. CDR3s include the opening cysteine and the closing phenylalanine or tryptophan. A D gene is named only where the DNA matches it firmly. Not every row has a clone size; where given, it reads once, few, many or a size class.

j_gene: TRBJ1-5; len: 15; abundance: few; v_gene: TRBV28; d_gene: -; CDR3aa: CASSLYSFIDQPQHF; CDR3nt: TGTGCCAGCAGTTTATACAGTTTTATAGATCAGCCCCAGCATTTT
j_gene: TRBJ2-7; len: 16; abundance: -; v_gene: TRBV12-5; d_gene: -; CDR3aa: CASGHLRRQTSYEQYF; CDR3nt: TGTGCTAGTGGCCACCTCCGTCGACAGACGAGCTACGAGCAGTACTTC
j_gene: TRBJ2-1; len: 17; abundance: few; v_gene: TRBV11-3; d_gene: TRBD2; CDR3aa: CASSLDKTSGGKNEQFF; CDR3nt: TGTGCCAGCAGCTTAGATAAGACTAGCGGGGGGAAAAATGAGCAGTTCTTC
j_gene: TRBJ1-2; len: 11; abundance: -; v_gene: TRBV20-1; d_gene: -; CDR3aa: CSALAGGGYTF; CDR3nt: TGCAGTGCCCTCGCGGGCGGTGGCTACACCTTC
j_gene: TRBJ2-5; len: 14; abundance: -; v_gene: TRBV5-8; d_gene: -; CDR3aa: CASSLCRFQETQYF; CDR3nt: TGTGCCAGCAGCTTGTGTAGATTCCAAGAGACCCAGTACTTC
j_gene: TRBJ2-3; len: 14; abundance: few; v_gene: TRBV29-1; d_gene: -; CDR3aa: CSVAGTPNPDTQYF; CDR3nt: TGCAGCGTTGCCGGGACACCCAACCCAGATACGCAGTATTTT
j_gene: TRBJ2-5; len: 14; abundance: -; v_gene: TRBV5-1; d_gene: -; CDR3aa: CASSSDPGEETQYF; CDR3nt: TGCGCCAGCAGCTCGGACCCAGGGGAAGAGACCCAGTACTTC
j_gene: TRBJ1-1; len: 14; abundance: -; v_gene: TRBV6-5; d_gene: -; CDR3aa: CASRSRDPNTEAFF; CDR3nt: TGTGCCAGCAGGTCCAGGGATCCGAACACTGAAGCTTTCTTT
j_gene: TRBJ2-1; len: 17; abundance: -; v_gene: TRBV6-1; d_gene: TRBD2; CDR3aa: CASSESPGTSGSYEQFF; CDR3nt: TGTGCTAGCAGTGAATCCCCCGGGACTAGCGGGAGCTATGAGCAGTTCTTC
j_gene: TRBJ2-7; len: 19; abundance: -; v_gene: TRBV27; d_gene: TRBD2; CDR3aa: CASSKPRGLAGGTSYEQYF; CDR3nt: TGTGCCAGCAGCAAACCAAGGGGACTAGCGGGGGGGACCTCCTACGAGCAGTACTTC
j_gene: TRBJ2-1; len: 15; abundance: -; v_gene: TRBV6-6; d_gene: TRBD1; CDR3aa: CASSYRTGLDNEQFF; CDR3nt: TGTGCCAGCAGTTACCGGACAGGGTTGGACAATGAGCAGTTCTTC
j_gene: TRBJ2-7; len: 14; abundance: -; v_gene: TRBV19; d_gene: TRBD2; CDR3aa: CASSRGLVDYEQYF; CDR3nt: TGTGCCAGTAGTAGAGGACTAGTCGACTACGAGCAGTACTTC
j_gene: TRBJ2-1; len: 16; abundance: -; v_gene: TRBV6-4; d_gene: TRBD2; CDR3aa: CASSDGAGGHYNEQFF; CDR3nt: TGTGCCAGCAGTGACGGAGCGGGGGGGCATTACAATGAGCAGTTCTTC
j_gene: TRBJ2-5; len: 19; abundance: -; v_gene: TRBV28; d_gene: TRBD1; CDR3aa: CASSRWDRGHQKNQETQYF; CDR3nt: TGTGCCAGCAGTCGATGGGACAGGGGCCATCAAAAAAACCAAGAGACCCAGTACTTC
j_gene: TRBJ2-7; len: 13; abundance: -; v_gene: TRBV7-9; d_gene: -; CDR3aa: CASSFEASYEQYF; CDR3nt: TGTGCCAGCAGCTTTGAGGCTTCCTACGAGCAGTACTTC
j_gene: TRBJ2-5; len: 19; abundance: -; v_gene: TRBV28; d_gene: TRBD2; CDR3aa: CASSLRGRRLAGFQETQYF; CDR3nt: TGTGCCAGCAGTTTAAGGGGGAGAAGACTAGCGGGGTTCCAAGAGACCCAGTACTTC
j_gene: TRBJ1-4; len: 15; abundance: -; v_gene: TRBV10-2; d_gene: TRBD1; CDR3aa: CASSEYGQGSEKLFF; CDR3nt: TGCGCCAGCAGTGAGTACGGACAGGGCTCCGAAAAACTGTTTTTT
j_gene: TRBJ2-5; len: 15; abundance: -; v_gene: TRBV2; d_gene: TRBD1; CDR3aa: CASSLILQGEETQYF; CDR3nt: TGTGCCAGCAGTTTAATTCTTCAGGGGGAAGAGACCCAGTACTTC
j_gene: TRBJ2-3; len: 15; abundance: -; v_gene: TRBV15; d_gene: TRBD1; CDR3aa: CATSKDRVGTDTQYF; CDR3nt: TGTGCCACCAGCAAGGACAGGGTCGGCACAGATACGCAGTATTTT
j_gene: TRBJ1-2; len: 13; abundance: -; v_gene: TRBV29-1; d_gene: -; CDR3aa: CSVENRREDGYTF; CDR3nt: TGCAGCGTCGAAAACAGGAGGGAAGATGGCTACACCTTC
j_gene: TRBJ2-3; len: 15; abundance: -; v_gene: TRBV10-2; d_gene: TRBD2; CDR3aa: CASRSLAGVTDTQYF; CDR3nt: TGCGCCAGCAGATCCCTAGCGGGGGTCACAGATACGCAGTATTTT
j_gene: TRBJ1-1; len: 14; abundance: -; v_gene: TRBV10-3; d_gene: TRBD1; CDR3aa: CAIRTGQGNTEAFF; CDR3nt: TGTGCCATCAGGACGGGACAGGGGAACACTGAAGCTTTCTTT
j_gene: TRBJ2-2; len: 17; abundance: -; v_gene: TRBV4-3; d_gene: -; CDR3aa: CASSQDGGRGNTGELFF; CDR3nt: TGCGCCAGCAGCCAAGATGGAGGACGAGGGAACACCGGGGAGCTGTTTTTT
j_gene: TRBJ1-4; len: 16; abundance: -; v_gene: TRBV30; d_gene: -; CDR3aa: CAWSVHAAAFYEKLFF; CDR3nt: TGTGCCTGGAGTGTACATGCGGCAGCTTTTTATGAAAAACTGTTTTTT
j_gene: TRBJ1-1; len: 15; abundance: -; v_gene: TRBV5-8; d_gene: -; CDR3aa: CASSRLEARNTEAFF; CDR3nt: TGTGCCAGCAGCCGGTTGGAGGCCCGAAACACTGAAGCTTTCTTT
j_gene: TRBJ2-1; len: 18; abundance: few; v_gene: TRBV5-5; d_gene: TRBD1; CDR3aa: CASSLGEAQGRSYNEQFF; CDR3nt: TGTGCCAGCAGCTTGGGGGAAGCACAGGGGCGCTCCTACAATGAGCAGTTCTTC
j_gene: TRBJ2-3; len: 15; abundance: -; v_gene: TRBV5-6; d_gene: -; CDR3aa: CASSLGAGATDTQYF; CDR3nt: TGTGCCAGCAGCTTGGGTGCGGGGGCCACAGATACGCAGTATTTT
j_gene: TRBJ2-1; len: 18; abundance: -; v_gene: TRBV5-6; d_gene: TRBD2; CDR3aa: CASSLVGSSGPTYNEQFF; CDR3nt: TGTGCCAGCAGCTTGGTGGGTTCTAGCGGCCCTACCTACAATGAGCAGTTCTTC
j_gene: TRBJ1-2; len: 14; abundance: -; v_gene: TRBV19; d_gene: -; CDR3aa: CASSIARTEYGYTF; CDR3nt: TGTGCCAGTAGTATTGCCCGGACAGAGTATGGCTACACCTTC
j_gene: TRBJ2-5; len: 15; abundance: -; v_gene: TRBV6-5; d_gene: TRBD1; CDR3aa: CASSSPLDREETQYF; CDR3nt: TGTGCCAGCAGTTCCCCACTGGACAGGGAAGAGACCCAGTACTTC
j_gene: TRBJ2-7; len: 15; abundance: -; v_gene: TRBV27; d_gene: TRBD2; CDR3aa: CASSLNSGGPYEQYF; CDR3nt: TGTGCCAGCAGTTTAAATTCGGGAGGGCCCTACGAGCAGTACTTC
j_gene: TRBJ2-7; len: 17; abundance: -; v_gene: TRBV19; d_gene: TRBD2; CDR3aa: CASSIAIGLAGGYEQYF; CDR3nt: TGTGCCAGTAGTATAGCAATCGGACTAGCGGGAGGCTACGAGCAGTACTTC
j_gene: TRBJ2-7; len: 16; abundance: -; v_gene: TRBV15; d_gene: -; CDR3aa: CATSRDRTGSPGEQYF; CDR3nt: TGTGCCACCAGCAGAGATCGTACAGGGAGTCCGGGCGAGCAGTACTTC
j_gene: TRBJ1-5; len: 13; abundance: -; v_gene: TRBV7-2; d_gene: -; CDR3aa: CASSFFGNQPQHF; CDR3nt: TGTGCCAGCAGCTTTTTCGGCAATCAGCCCCAGCATTTT
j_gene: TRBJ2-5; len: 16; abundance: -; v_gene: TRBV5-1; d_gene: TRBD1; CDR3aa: CASSRRTGAGEETQYF; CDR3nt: TGCGCCAGCAGTCGCCGGACAGGGGCCGGAGAAGAGACCCAGTACTTC
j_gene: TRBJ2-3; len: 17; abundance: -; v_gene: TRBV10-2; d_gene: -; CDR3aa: CASSEPPGPSGTDTQYF; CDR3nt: TGCGCCAGCAGTGAGCCCCCTGGGCCTAGCGGCACAGATACGCAGTATTTT
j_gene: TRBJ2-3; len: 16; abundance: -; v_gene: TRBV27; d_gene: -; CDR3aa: CASRYLSLISTDTQYF; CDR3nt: TGTGCCAGCAGATACTTAAGCCTTATCAGCACAGATACGCAGTATTTT
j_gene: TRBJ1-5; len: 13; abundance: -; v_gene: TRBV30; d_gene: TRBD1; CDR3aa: CAWKGAVNQPQHF; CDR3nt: TGTGCCTGGAAGGGGGCAGTTAATCAGCCCCAGCATTTT
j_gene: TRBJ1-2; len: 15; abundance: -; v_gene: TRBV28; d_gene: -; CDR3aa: CASSSTGDPNYGYTF; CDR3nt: TGTGCCAGCAGTTCAACAGGAGATCCAAACTATGGCTACACCTTC
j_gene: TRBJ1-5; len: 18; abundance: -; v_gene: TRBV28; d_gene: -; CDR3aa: CASVSPGEINLLSQPQHF; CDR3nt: TGTGCCAGCGTCTCACCGGGGGAGATCAACCTCCTCAGCCAGCCCCAGCATTTT
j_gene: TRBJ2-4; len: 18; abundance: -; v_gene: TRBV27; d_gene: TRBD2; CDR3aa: CASSLTSGGVLAKNIQYF; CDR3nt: TGTGCCAGCAGCTTGACTAGCGGGGGGGTTTTAGCCAAAAACATTCAGTACTTC
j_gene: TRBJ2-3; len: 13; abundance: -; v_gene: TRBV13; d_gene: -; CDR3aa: CASSLNFEDTQYF; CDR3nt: TGTGCCAGCAGCTTGAATTTTGAGGATACGCAGTATTTT
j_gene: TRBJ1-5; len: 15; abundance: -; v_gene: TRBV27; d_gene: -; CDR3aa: CASSLYRYSNQPQHF; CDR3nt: TGTGCCAGCAGTTTGTACAGATATAGCAATCAGCCCCAGCATTTT
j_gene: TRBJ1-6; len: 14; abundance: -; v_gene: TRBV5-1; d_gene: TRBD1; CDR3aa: CASSRDSVNSPLHF; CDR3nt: TGCGCCAGCAGCCGGGACAGTGTTAATTCACCCCTCCACTTT
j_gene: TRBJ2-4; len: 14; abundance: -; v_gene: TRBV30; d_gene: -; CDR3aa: CACEFAGAKNIQYF; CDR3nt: TGTGCCTGCGAATTCGCAGGGGCGAAAAACATTCAGTACTTC
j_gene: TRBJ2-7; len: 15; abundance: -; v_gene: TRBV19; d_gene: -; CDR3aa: CASSTTFSRSYEQYF; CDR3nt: TGTGCCAGTAGTACAACATTTAGCAGATCCTACGAGCAGTACTTC
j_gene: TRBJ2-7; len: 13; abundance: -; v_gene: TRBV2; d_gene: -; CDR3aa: CACGDWTTDEQYF; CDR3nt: TGTGCCTGCGGGGACTGGACGACCGACGAGCAGTACTTC
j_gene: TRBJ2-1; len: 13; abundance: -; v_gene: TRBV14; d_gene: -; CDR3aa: CASSLILQGEQFF; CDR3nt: TGTGCCAGCAGCCTCATCCTACAGGGCGAGCAGTTCTTC
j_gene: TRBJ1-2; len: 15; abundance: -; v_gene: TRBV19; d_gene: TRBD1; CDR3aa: CASSITGTGTYGYTF; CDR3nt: TGTGCCAGTAGTATCACCGGGACAGGGACTTATGGCTACACCTTC
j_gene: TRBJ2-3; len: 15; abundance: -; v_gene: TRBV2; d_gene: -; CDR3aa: CASSAGLAHQGTQYF; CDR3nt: TGTGCCAGCAGTGCTGGTCTAGCGCATCAAGGTACGCAGTATTTT
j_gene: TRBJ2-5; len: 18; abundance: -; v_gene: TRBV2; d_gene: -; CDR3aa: CASSSGPKEGRGAETQYF; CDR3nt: TGTGCCAGCAGCTCCGGACCCAAGGAAGGTCGGGGGGCAGAGACCCAGTACTTC
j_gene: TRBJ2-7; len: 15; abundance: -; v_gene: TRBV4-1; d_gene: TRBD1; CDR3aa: CASSQMDRDLNEQYF; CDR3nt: TGCGCCAGCAGCCAGATGGACAGGGATCTAAACGAGCAGTACTTC
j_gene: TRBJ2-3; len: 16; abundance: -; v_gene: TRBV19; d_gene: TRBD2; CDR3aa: CASSMGGSPSTDTQYF; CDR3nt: TGTGCCAGTAGTATGGGGGGGTCTCCTAGCACAGATACGCAGTATTTT
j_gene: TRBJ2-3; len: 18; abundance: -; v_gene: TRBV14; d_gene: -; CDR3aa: CASSQGGGRSLTTDTQYF; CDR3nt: TGTGCCAGCAGCCAAGGAGGGGGTCGCAGTCTTACGACAGATACGCAGTATTTT
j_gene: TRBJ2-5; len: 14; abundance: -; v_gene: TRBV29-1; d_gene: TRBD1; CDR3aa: CSVRGGDRGETQYF; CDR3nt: TGCAGCGTCCGGGGGGGGGACAGGGGGGAGACCCAGTACTTC
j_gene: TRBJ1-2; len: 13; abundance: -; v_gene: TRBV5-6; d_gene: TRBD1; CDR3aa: CASSQDRGHGYTF; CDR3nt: TGTGCCAGCAGTCAGGACAGGGGCCATGGCTACACCTTC
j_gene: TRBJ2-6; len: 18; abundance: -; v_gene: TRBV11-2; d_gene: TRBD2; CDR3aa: CASSSPSGRGGGANVLTF; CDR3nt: TGTGCCAGCAGCTCACCTAGCGGGAGGGGAGGTGGGGCCAACGTCCTGACTTTC